Below are 13 T cell receptor beta chains sequenced from a single sample in a study of cytomegalovirus exposure and HLA in healthy donors. Vbeta (60) and Jbeta (13) primers were used in the PCR. Repertoires were generated with immunoSEQ multiplex PCR, while TCRdb's copy carries only in-frame clones and drops some. Among a few hundred thousand clones listed, about nine tenths were seen once. Sequenced input: PBMCs. These receptors came from a girl aged 2-10 years in good health and CMV-seronegative.

The chain uses TRBV11-2 and TRBJ1-2; 7 positions match TRBD1. The germline V gene has CDR1 SGHAT and CDR2 FQNNGV. The CDR3 is 15 amino acids. The ends lost 6 bases at V and 1 base at J; junction bases unmatched: 8. The CDR3 reads CASSHTGTDNYGYTF. The CDR3 region has the DNA TGTGCCAGCAGTCATACCGGGACAGATAACTATGGCTACACCTTC.

The chain joins TRBV5-1 to TRBJ2-2; no definite D call. Trimming removed 3 bases from V and 1 base from J, with 7 bases in between. This CDR3 comprises 14 residues. Germline CDR1 is SGHRS and CDR2 is YFSETQ. The CDR3 protein is CASSSGRNTGELFF. The CDR3 nucleotides are TGCGCCAGCAGCTCCGGTAGGAACACCGGGGAGCTGTTTTTT.

V gene TRBV7-9 combines with J gene TRBJ2-1, with 8 bases fitting TRBD1. Germline V lookup: CDR1 SEHNR, CDR2 FQNEAQ (reference sequence). The CDR3 has 14 residues. After removal of 5 bases from V and 9 bases from J, the junction contained 9 bases not matched to a gene. The CDR3 nucleotides read TGTGCCAGCAGCCCCATGGACAGGGTGGGTGAGCAGTTCTTC. Translated: CASSPMDRVGEQFF.

The chain is built from TRBV10-3 and TRBJ2-1; D gene unclear. Germline values: CDR1 ENHRY, CDR2 SYGVKD. This CDR3 spans 14 amino acids. Trimming removed 0 bases at V and 8 bases at J, with 11 bases between. The CDR3 DNA reads as TGTGCCATCAGTGAGTCAGTAGCATCGGATGAGCAGTTCTTC. Amino acids: CAISESVASDEQFF.

Here the CDR3 reads CASSFPGQGARGTEAFF. DNA of the CDR3: TGTGCCAGCAGTTTCCCGGGACAGGGGGCGCGGGGCACTGAAGCTTTCTTT. This chain links TRBV28 with TRBJ1-1, with 12 bases matching TRBD1. The germline V gene has CDR1 MDHEN and CDR2 SYDVKM. With 3 bases clipped from V and 4 bases from J, the junction kept 9 bases outside the gene matches. The CDR3 length is 17 residues.

This clone has just a few counts. The chain employs TRBV30 and TRBJ1-3; 10 bases align to TRBD1. Trimming at V came to 5 bases and at J to 4 bases, leaving 5 bases not matched to a gene. The CDR3 spans 14 residues. Germline values: CDR1 GTSNPN, CDR2 SVGIG (reference sequence). The CDR3 loop reads CAWGRQGAGNTIYF. The CDR3 region has the DNA TGTGCCTGGGGGAGACAGGGGGCGGGAAACACCATATATTTT.

This clone has only a few counts. The chain employs TRBV6-5 and TRBJ1-2, with 7 nucleotides matching TRBD1. The CDR3 covers 15 residues. Germline CDR1 is MNHEY and CDR2 is SVGAGI. V trimming: 0 bases; J trimming: 3 bases; junction bases outside the gene matches: 4. The CDR3 region has the DNA TGTGCCAGCAGTTACTCGGGACAGACTTACTATGGCTACACCTTC. Translating gives CASSYSGQTYYGYTF.

The V and J genes are TRBV28 and TRBJ2-6, with D possibly TRBD1 on 5 matching bases. V dropped 5 bases and J dropped 4 bases, with 15 bases sitting between them. The length of the CDR3 is 16 residues. Germline CDR1 and CDR2: MDHEN and SYDVKM. DNA of the CDR3: TGTGCCAGCAGTCGCCGTTTAGGGGCGGGGGCCAACGTCCTGACTTTC. It codes for CASSRRLGAGANVLTF.

The CDR3 region is CASSPSAKNIQYF. The CDR3, as DNA: TGTGCCAGCAGTCCATCAGCCAAAAACATTCAGTACTTC. V and J are TRBV27 and TRBJ2-4; D is unresolved. The V gene's germline CDR1 is MNHEY and CDR2 SMNVEV (reference sequence). The V gene lost 5 bases and the J gene lost 0 bases, with 5 bases spanning the gap. The CDR3 is 13 amino acids.

The chain recombines TRBV10-3 with TRBJ1-1; D unresolved. The V gene lost 3 bases and the J gene lost 1 base, with 6 bases spanning the gap. Germline loops: CDR1 ENHRY, CDR2 SYGVKD. The CDR3 sequence is 13 residues long. The CDR3 region has the DNA TGTGCCATCAGTGAAGGGAGGAACACTGAAGCTTTCTTT. Amino acids: CAISEGRNTEAFF.

The chain couples TRBV28 to TRBJ2-7; D ambiguous. CDR1 and CDR2 from the germline V gene are MDHEN and SYDVKM. The CDR3 totals 13 residues. Trimming shortened V by 6 bases and J by 4 bases, and 13 bases separated the two germline ends. In nucleotides, the CDR3 is TGTGCCAGCAGCCCTCCGGCGGTTTACGAGCAGTACTTC. Amino acids: CASSPPAVYEQYF. Filled out from reference TRBV28 and TRBJ2-7, the complete variable domain reads DVKVTQSSRYLVKRTGEKVFLECVQDMDHENMFWYRQDPGLGLRLIYFSYDVKMKEKGDIPEGYSVSREKKERFSLILESASTNQTSMYLCASSPPAVYEQYFGPGTRLTVT.

This clone was found once. V gene TRBV30 combines with J gene TRBJ1-5; D is possibly TRBD1 (5 bases). This CDR3 comprises 16 residues. Germline CDR1 GTSNPN, CDR2 SVGIG (reference sequence). The V end was cut by 5 bases, the J end by 6 bases, with 23 bases between. CDR3 in amino acids: CAWATAGGGRGQPQHF. The DNA of the CDR3 is TGTGCCTGGGCGACTGCGGGGGGAGGCCGGGGTCAGCCCCAGCATTTT. Using reference TRBV30 and TRBJ1-5 for the parts outside the CDR3, the full variable domain is SQTIHQWPATLVQPVGSPLSLECTVEGTSNPNLYWYRQAAGRGLQLLFYSVGIGQISSEVPQNLSASRPQDRQFILSSKKLLLSDSGFYLCAWATAGGGRGQPQHFGDGTRLSIL.

V gene TRBV30 combines with J gene TRBJ2-5, with 7 bases fitting TRBD1. Germline V lookup: CDR1 GTSNPN, CDR2 SVGIG (reference sequence). With V trimmed by 0 bases and J by 5 bases, 6 bases remained unmatched. This CDR3 has 14 amino acids. CDR3 amino acids: CAWSVTGLEETQYF. The CDR3 coding sequence is TGTGCCTGGAGTGTGACAGGGCTTGAGGAGACCCAGTACTTC. Filled out from reference TRBV30 and TRBJ2-5, the complete variable domain reads SQTIHQWPATLVQPVGSPLSLECTVEGTSNPNLYWYRQAAGRGLQLLFYSVGIGQISSEVPQNLSASRPQDRQFILSSKKLLLSDSGFYLCAWSVTGLEETQYFGPGTRLLVL.